The sequence of this TCR beta chain was determined in a study of T-cell memory formation after mild COVID-19. TCRdb recomputed calls from the 5' RACE reads with MiXCR, one row per CDR3 protein. Of roughly 220,000 distinct CDR3 sequences listed, over 7.5% were seen once; the top ten hold 3.5% to 4%. There are 13 residues in the CDR3. V lost 4 bases, J lost 6 bases, and 13 bases lay in between. Per germline, CDR1 SGHAT and CDR2 FQNNGV. Study findings and constraints: Pre-infection memory contained some responding clones, which suggested that cross-reactive memory had joined. Shrinking CD4+ clones resided mostly in CM and EM, and CD8+ ones in EMRA.

In this sample, this clonotype turned up many times. The antigen is unknown. The specimen was PBMCs or a T cell subset sorted from them (not recorded which). This chain links TRBV11-2 with TRBJ2-7; D might be TRBD2 (5 bases). The TCR sequence derives from a man aged 18 to 35 who had mild COVID-19 (a few samples of this study predate the infection). Cell type and time point are not known. CDR3 nucleotide sequence: TGTGCCAGCAGCTCGACAATGGCGGGCGAGCAGTACGTC. Its protein product is CASSSTMAGEQYV.